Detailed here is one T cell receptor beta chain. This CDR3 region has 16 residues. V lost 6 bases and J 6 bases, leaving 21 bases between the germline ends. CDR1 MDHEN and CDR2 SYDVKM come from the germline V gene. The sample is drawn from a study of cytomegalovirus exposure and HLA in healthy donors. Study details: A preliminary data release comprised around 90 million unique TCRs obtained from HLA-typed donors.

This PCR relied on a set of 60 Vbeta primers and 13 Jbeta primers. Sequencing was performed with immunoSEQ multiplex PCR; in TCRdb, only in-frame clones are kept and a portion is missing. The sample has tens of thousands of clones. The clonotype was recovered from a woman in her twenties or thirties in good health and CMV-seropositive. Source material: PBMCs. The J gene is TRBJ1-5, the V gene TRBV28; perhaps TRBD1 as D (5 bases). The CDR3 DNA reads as TGTGCCAGCAGCTCTTCCGGGACTCCGGAAGGTCAGCCCCAGCATTTT. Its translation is CASSSSGTPEGQPQHF. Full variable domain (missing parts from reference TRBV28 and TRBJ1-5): DVKVTQSSRYLVKRTGEKVFLECVQDMDHENMFWYRQDPGLGLRLIYFSYDVKMKEKGDIPEGYSVSREKKERFSLILESASTNQTSMYLCASSSSGTPEGQPQHFGDGTRLSIL.